The T cell receptor beta chain under discussion was sequenced for a study of memory CD4+ T cells and cytomegalovirus serostatus. In the study overall: Healthy Belgian adult donors included roughly ten CMV-positive and 24 CMV-negative people. The study's findings and limits: CD4+ memory repertoires contained about 40% of the roughly 160 reported CMV TCRbeta sequences.

Single viable CD3+CD4+CD8-CD45RO+ cells were sorted as the memory CD4+ T cells. Serostatus was set by detecting CMV pp150, pp28, p38, p52 IgG. CD4+ T cells were isolated by positive magnetic selection. Produced via immunoSEQ multiplex PCR; TCRdb's table is partial and in-frame only. The sample yields about 40,000 clones, 70% to 80% seen once. Trimming took off 5 bases at V and 7 bases at J, with 12 bases between the two ends. Germline V CDR1 and CDR2: SGHTA, FQGNSA. The CDR3 totals 12 residues. As for this clone: Antigen: not known.

This sequence originates from an adult in good health and CMV-seronegative. J is TRBJ2-7 and V is TRBV7-2; TRBD2 is a possible D gene (6 bases). The sample consisted of memory CD4+ T cells from blood. As DNA, the CDR3 is TGTGCCAGCAGCCTGCGGGACTCGGAGCAGTACTTC. Amino acid sequence: CASSLRDSEQYF. The variable domain in full, completed from reference TRBV7-2 and TRBJ2-7, reads GAGVSQSPSNKVTEKGKDVELRCDPISGHTALYWYRQSLGQGLEFLIYFQGNSAPDKSGLPSDRFSAERTGGSVSTLTIQRTQQEDSAVYLCASSLRDSEQYFGPGTRLTVT.